A single sample is the source of the 24 T cell receptor beta chains below, sequenced in a study of OX40 agonist ivuxolimab in advanced cancers. This table comes from immunoSEQ multiplex PCR, and its TCRdb copy is limited to in-frame clones, with some not included. The data show 50,000 or so clones, 70% to 90% seen once. The sample here was CD4+ or CD8+ T cells sorted from blood, taken in a trial of the OX40 agonist ivuxolimab. Receptors originate from an adult with an advanced solid tumor such as melanoma, head and neck, liver or kidney cancer.

The chain combines TRBV6-6 with TRBJ1-5, with TRBD1 as a possible D gene (5 bases). CDR3 size: 14 residues. Trimming shortened V by 8 bases and J by 11 bases, and 22 bases separated the two germline ends. Germline CDR1 reads MNHNY; CDR2 reads SVGAGI (reference sequence). CDR3 residues: CASLMRARGGSQHF. The CDR3 coding sequence is TGTGCCAGCCTGATGCGGGCCCGGGGGGGGTCCCAGCATTTT.

V and J are TRBV7-6 and TRBJ2-5, with D maybe TRBD1 (8 bases). Germline CDR1 reads SGHVS; CDR2 reads FNYEAQ. CDR3 length: 14 residues. V was shortened by 5 bases and J by 6 bases, with 16 bases between the two germline ends. The CDR3: CASSTDRGGKTQYF. The CDR3 bases are TGTGCCAGCAGCACCGACAGGGGAGGGAAGACCCAGTACTTC.

The chain couples TRBV9 to TRBJ2-3, with TRBD2 identical over 7 bases. From germline, CDR1 is SGDLS and CDR2 YYNGEE. The V segment lost 3 bases and the J segment 5 bases; nucleotides outside the gene matches: 15. The CDR3 sequence is 17 residues long. The CDR3 DNA reads as TGTGCCAGCAGCGCCAGGAGTAGCGGGCCAACGGTAGATACGCAGTATTTT. This codes for CASSARSSGPTVDTQYF.

V is TRBV30 and J is TRBJ1-1; perhaps TRBD1 as D (5 bases). The CDR3 is 16 residues long. Germline V CDR1 and CDR2: GTSNPN, SVGIG (reference sequence). Between the trimmed V and J ends, which lost 0 bases and 1 base, there was a span of 15 bases. In DNA, the CDR3 is TGTGCCTGGAGTGTACCGGGGTTCGGGGGGAACACTGAAGCTTTCTTT. The encoded protein is CAWSVPGFGGNTEAFF.

V gene TRBV5-1 combines with J gene TRBJ2-1; D is perhaps TRBD1 (5 bases). The germline V and J ends were trimmed by 0 bases and 8 bases, with 15 bases remaining between them. The germline gives CDR1 SGHRS, CDR2 YFSETQ. The CDR3 length is 15 residues. DNA for the CDR3: TGCGCCAGCAGCTTGGGACAGACCCCAGCGTATGAGCAGTTCTTC. Protein: CASSLGQTPAYEQFF.

Comment on this clone: An end of the junction does not agree with germline; a read error may underlie this. The chain is built from TRBV6-5 and TRBJ2-1, with 11 bases aligning to TRBD2. This CDR3 comprises 15 residues. Germline assignment: CDR1 MNHEY and CDR2 SVGAGI. The CDR3, as DNA: TGTGCCAGCAGGCAGAGACTAGCGGGGTACAGTGAGCAGTTCTTC. Translation: CASRQRLAGYSEQFF.

This sequence joins TRBV7-6 and TRBJ2-3, with D possibly matching TRBD2 (8 bases). With 5 bases removed from V and 4 bases from J, the gap between germline ends came to 25 bases. CDR1 is SGHVS and CDR2 is FNYEAQ in the germline V gene. This CDR3 is 18 amino acids long. The CDR3 nucleotides read TGTGCCAGCAGCCTAACAACATCAATAGCGGGGACAGCAGATACGCAGTATTTT. This sequence encodes CASSLTTSIAGTADTQYF.

V usage is TRBV27 and J usage is TRBJ2-3; D unclear. V was cut by 3 bases and J by 4 bases, with 11 bases left in between. There are 14 residues in the CDR3. Germline loops: CDR1 MNHEY, CDR2 SMNVEV (reference sequence). The CDR3 reads CASSFPTRPDTQYF. Written as DNA, the CDR3 is TGTGCCAGCAGTTTCCCCACGCGGCCAGATACGCAGTATTTT.

The genes are TRBV6-4 and TRBJ2-1; 10 bases align to TRBD2. The CDR3 spans 16 residues. V trimming: 6 bases; J trimming: 6 bases; junction bases outside the gene matches: 11. Per germline, CDR1 MRHNA and CDR2 SNTAGT. CDR3 nucleotide sequence: TGTGCCAGCAGACCTAGCGGGAGTCTTCTATCCAATGAGCAGTTCTTC. Its translation: CASRPSGSLLSNEQFF.

J is TRBJ2-5 and V is TRBV6-1; TRBD1 agrees at 8 bases. Trimming took 6 bases from V and 5 from J; bases not matched to a gene: 2. The CDR3 sequence is 12 residues long. CDR1 and CDR2 (germline): MNHNS, SASEGT. The CDR3 coding sequence is TGTGCCAGCAGCTGGACAGGGGAGACCCAGTACTTC. This translates into CASSWTGETQYF.

This chain links TRBV6-5 with TRBJ2-1; D may be TRBD1 or TRBD2 (6 bases each). Trimming removed 2 bases at V and 8 bases at J, with 19 bases between. The V gene's germline CDR1 is MNHEY and CDR2 SVGAGI. The CDR3 sequence is 16 residues long. The CDR3 coding sequence is TGTGCCAGCAGTTACGGGGGCCCCTGGGGGGTGCATGAGCAGTTCTTC. Protein: CASSYGGPWGVHEQFF.

V is TRBV27 and J is TRBJ2-3; D not resolved. V was clipped by 3 bases and J by 6 bases, with 13 bases between them. Germline V gene lookup returns CDR1 MNHEY and CDR2 SMNVEV (reference sequence). The length of the CDR3 is 14 residues. CDR3 DNA: TGTGCCAGCAGTTTGGCCAGTCCCAGGGATACGCAGTATTTT. Protein sequence: CASSLASPRDTQYF.

This rearrangement joins TRBV10-3 to TRBJ2-7, with TRBD2 identical over 8 bases. The ends lost 7 bases at V and 0 bases at J; junction bases unmatched: 8. The germline V gene has CDR1 ENHRY and CDR2 SYGVKD. The CDR3 is 15 residues long. CDR3 DNA: TGTGCCATCACGGGCGGGAGGTCTAGCTCCTACGAGCAGTACTTC. This translates into CAITGGRSSSYEQYF.

The chain links TRBV30 to TRBJ2-7; possible D gene TRBD2, 5 bases. This CDR3 is built from 14 residues. Trimming took off 2 bases at V and 7 bases at J, with 18 bases between the two ends. CDR1 and CDR2 (germline): GTSNPN, SVGIG (reference sequence). The CDR3 region is CAWSPRLLRWEQYF. The CDR3 DNA sequence: TGTGCCTGGAGTCCAAGACTACTTCGGTGGGAGCAGTACTTC.

The chain links TRBV11-3 to TRBJ2-5; D unclear. V shed 4 bases and J shed 6 bases, with 15 bases lying between them. The CDR3 loop spans 14 amino acids. Germline V gene data show CDR1 as SGHNT and CDR2 as YENEEA. CDR3: CASSSSLGHQTQYF. For the CDR3, the DNA is TGTGCCAGCAGCTCCTCTCTAGGGCATCAGACCCAGTACTTC.

This chain joins TRBV7-2 and TRBJ2-5; 9 nucleotides match TRBD2. V gave up 6 bases and J gave up 1 base; unmatched junction bases: 3. CDR1 is SGHTA and CDR2 is FQGNSA in the germline V gene. The CDR3 is made up of 14 amino acids. CDR3 residues: CASSYSGGQETQYF. Here the CDR3 DNA reads TGTGCCAGCAGTTATAGCGGGGGCCAAGAGACCCAGTACTTC.

The chain combines TRBV19 with TRBJ1-5; D not certain. Looked up from germline, CDR1 is LNHDA and CDR2 is SQIVND (reference sequence). This CDR3 is 13 amino acids long. V was cut by 7 bases and J by 5 bases, with 12 bases left in between. The chain's CDR3 is CASNEVSDQPQHF. The CDR3 DNA follows: TGTGCCAGTAACGAGGTTAGTGATCAGCCCCAGCATTTT.

The chain couples TRBV6-1 to TRBJ1-5, with no clear D. The length of the CDR3 is 12 residues. Looked up from germline, CDR1 is MNHNS and CDR2 is SASEGT. Trimming shortened V by 7 bases and J by 2 bases, and 6 bases separated the two germline ends. The DNA of the CDR3 is TGTGCCAGCACGAGGGGCAATCAGCCCCAGCATTTT. Translated: CASTRGNQPQHF.

The gene calls are TRBV18 and TRBJ1-1; maybe TRBD1 (5 bases). Germline V gene sequence: CDR1 KGHSH, CDR2 LQKENI. CDR3 length equals 15 residues. Trimming pared 0 bases from V and 5 bases from J, leaving 13 bases between. CDR3 nucleotides: TGTGCCAGCTCACCACCTAGGGGTGGTCGGACTGAAGCTTTCTTT. Translated, it gives CASSPPRGGRTEAFF.

The gene calls are TRBV9 and TRBJ2-7, with D possibly matching TRBD1 (5 bases). This CDR3 spans 14 amino acids. Germline V lookup: CDR1 SGDLS, CDR2 YYNGEE. Trimming took 0 bases from V and 6 from J, leaving 13 bases between them. The CDR3 bases are TGTGCCAGCAGCGTAGAACAGGCGTCTAGCGAGCAGTACTTC. Translated: CASSVEQASSEQYF.

The rearrangement links TRBV4-2 to TRBJ2-7; 7 bases fit TRBD2. J lost 3 bases, V lost 0 bases, and 5 bases had no gene match. The CDR3 contains 15 residues. Germline CDR1 is LGHNA and CDR2 is YNFKEQ. CDR3 region: CASSQDLSGIYEQYF. CDR3 coding DNA: TGTGCCAGCAGCCAAGATCTAAGCGGGATCTACGAGCAGTACTTC.

This clone showed up just once. V is TRBV30 and J is TRBJ2-3, with a possible D match to TRBD1 (7 bases). Germline CDR1 reads GTSNPN; CDR2 reads SVGIG (reference sequence). V lost 0 bases and J lost 6, with 31 bases in between. The CDR3 has 20 amino acids. The CDR3 region is CAWSVLFGGGARLVRDTQYF. The CDR3 DNA reads as TGTGCCTGGAGTGTACTTTTTGGAGGGGGCGCGAGGTTGGTTAGGGATACGCAGTATTTT.

This rearrangement joins TRBV9 to TRBJ2-2, with TRBD1 matching over 7 bases. The length of the CDR3 is 14 residues. Germline assignment: CDR1 SGDLS and CDR2 YYNGEE. Trimming cost V 0 bases and J 7 bases; bases outside gene matches: 3. CDR3: CASSVVSGGGELFF. CDR3 nucleotides: TGTGCCAGCAGCGTAGTTTCAGGGGGCGGGGAGCTGTTTTTT.

V and J are TRBV11-3 and TRBJ1-1; D not certain. The CDR3 loop spans 14 amino acids. The germline V and J ends were trimmed by 2 bases and 8 bases, with 15 bases remaining between them. Germline loops: CDR1 SGHNT, CDR2 YENEEA. CDR3 nucleotide sequence: TGTGCCAGCAGCTTAAGAAGGGAGGGAGGGGAAGCTTTCTTT. It translates to CASSLRREGGEAFF.